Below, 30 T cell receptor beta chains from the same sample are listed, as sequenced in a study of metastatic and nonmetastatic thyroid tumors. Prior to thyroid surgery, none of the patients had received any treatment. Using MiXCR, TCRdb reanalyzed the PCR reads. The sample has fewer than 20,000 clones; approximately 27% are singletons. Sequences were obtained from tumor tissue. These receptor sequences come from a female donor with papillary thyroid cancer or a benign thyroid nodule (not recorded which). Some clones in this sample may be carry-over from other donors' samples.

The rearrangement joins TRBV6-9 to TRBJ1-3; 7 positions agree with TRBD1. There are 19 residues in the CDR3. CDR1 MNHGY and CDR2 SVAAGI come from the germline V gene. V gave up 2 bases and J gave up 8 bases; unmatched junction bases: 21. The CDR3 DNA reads TGTGCCAGCAGTTATGTCCAGGGGAGTAGCCAGCAGGGGGTATACACCATATATTTT. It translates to CASSYVQGSSQQGVYTIYF.

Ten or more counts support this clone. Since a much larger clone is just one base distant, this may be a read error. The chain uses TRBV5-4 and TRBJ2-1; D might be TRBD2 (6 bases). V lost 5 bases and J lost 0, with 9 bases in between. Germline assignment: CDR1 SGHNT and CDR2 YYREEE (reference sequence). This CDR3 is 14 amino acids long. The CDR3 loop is CASSHGSSYNEQFF. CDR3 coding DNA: TGTGCCAGCAGTCACGGGAGCTCCTACAATGAGCAGTTCTTC.

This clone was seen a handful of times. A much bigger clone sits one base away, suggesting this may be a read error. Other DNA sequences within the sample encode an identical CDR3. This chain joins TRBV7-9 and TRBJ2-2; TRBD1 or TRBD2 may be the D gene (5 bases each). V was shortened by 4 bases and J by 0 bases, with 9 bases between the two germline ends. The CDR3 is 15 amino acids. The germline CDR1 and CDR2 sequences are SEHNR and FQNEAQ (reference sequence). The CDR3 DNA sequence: TGTGCCAGCAGCTGGGGGTCAGCGAACACCGGGGAGCTGTTTTTT. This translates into CASSWGSANTGELFF. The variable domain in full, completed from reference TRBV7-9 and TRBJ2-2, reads DTGVSQNPRHKITKRGQNVTFRCDPISEHNRLYWYRQTLGQGPEFLTYFQNEAQLEKSRLLSDRFSAERPKGSFSTLEIQRTEQGDSAMYLCASSWGSANTGELFFGEGSRLTVL.

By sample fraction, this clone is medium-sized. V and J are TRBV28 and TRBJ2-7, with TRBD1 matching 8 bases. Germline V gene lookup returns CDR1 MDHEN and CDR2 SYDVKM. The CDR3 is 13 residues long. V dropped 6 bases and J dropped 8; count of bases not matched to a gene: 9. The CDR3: CASSPGQVLQQYF. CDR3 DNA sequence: TGTGCCAGCAGCCCGGGACAGGTCTTGCAGCAGTACTTC.

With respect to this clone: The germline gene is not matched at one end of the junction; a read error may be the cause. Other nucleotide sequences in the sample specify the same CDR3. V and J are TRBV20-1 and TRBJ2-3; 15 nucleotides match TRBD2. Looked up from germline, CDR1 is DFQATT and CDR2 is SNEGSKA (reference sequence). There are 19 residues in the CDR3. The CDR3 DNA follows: TGCAGTGCTAGAGATGGGGGACTAGCGGGAGGTCCGAGCACAGATACACAGTATTTT. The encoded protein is CSARDGGLAGGPSTDTQYF.

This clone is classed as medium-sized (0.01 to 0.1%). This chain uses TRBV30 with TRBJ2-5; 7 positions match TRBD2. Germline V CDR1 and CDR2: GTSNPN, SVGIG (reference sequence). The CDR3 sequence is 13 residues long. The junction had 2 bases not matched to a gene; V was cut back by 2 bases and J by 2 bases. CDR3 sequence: CAWSLGLQETQYF. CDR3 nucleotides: TGTGCCTGGAGTCTGGGACTACAAGAGACCCAGTACTTC.

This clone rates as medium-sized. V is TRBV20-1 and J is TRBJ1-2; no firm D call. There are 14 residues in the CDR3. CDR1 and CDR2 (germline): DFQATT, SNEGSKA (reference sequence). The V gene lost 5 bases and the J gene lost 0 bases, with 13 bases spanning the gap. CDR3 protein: CSADFTDSNYGYTF. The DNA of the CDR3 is TGCAGTGCTGACTTCACAGACTCTAACTATGGCTACACCTTC.

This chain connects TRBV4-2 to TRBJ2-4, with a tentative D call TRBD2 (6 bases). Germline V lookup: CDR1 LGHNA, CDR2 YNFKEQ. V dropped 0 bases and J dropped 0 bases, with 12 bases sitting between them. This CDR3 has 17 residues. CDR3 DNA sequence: TGTGCCAGCAGCCAAGATTCAGGGACTTTAGCCAAAAACATTCAGTACTTC. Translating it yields CASSQDSGTLAKNIQYF.

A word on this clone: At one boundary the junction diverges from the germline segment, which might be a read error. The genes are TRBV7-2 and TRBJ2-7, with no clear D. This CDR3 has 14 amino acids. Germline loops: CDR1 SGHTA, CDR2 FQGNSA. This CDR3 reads CVSSSYLGTYEQYF. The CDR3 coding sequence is TGTGTCAGCAGCTCCTACCTTGGCACCTACGAGCAGTACTTC.

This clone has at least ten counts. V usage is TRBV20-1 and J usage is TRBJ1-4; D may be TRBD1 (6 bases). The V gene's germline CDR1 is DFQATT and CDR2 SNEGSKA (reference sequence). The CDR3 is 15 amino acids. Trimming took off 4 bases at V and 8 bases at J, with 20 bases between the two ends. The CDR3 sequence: CSAKKRDTGGEKLFF. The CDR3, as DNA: TGCAGTGCTAAGAAAAGGGACACTGGTGGAGAAAAACTGTTTTTT.

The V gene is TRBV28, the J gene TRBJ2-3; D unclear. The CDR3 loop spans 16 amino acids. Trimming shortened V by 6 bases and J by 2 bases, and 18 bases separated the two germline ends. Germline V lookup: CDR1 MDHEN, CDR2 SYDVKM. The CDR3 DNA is TGTGCCAGCAGCCAGGAATATGGTTCTGTCACAGATACGCAGTATTTT. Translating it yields CASSQEYGSVTDTQYF.

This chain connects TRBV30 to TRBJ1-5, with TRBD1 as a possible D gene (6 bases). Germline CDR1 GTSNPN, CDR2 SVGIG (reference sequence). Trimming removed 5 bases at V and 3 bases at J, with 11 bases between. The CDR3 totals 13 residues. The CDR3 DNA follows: TGTGCCTGGCAGACAGGTAACAATCAGCCCCAGCATTTT. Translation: CAWQTGNNQPQHF.

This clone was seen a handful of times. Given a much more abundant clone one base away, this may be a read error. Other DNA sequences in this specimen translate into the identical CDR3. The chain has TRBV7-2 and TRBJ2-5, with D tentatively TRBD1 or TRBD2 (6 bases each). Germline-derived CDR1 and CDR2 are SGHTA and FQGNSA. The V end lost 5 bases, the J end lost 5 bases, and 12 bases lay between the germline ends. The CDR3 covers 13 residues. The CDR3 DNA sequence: TGTGCCAGCAGCCTTTTAGGGGGGGAGACCCAGTACTTC. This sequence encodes CASSLLGGETQYF.

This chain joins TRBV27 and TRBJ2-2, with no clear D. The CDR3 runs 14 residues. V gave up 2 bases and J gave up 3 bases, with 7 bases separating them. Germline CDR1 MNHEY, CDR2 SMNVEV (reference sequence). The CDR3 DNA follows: TGTGCCAGCAGTTTAAACACCTACACCGGGGAGCTGTTTTTT. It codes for CASSLNTYTGELFF.

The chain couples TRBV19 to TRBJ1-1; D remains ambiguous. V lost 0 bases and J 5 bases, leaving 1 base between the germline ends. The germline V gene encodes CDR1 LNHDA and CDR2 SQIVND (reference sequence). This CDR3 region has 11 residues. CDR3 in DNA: TGTGCCAGTAGTATAGAGACTGAAGCTTTCTTT. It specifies CASSIETEAFF. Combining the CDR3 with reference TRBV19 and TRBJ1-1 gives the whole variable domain DGGITQSPKYLFRKEGQNVTLSCEQNLNHDAMYWYRQDPGQGLRLIYYSQIVNDFQKGDIAEGYSVSREKKESFPLTVTSAQKNPTAFYLCASSIETEAFFGQGTRLTVV.

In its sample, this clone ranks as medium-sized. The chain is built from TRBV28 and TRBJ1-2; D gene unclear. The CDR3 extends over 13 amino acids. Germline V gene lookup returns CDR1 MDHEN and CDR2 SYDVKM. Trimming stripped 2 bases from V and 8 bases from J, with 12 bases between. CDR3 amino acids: CASSLEALRGYTF. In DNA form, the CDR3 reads TGTGCCAGCAGTTTAGAGGCGTTGCGGGGCTACACCTTC.

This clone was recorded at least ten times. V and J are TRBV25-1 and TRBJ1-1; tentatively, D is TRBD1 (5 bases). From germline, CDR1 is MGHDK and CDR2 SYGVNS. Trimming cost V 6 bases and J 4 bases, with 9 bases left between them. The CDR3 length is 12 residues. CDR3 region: CASRGGITEAFF. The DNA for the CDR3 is TGTGCCAGCAGGGGGGGGATCACTGAAGCTTTCTTT.

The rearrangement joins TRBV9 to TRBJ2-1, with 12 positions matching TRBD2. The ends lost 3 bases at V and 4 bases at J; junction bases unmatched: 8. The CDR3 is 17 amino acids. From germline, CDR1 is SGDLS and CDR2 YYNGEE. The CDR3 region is CASSGSTSGSHYNEQFF. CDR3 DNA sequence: TGTGCCAGCAGCGGCTCGACTAGCGGGAGTCATTACAATGAGCAGTTCTTC.

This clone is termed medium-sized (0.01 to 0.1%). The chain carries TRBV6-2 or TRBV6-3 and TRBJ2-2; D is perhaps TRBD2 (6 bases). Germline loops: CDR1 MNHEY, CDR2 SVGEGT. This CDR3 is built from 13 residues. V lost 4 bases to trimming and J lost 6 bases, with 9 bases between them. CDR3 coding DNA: TGTGCCAGCAGTTGGGGGAGGTCCGGGGAGCTGTTTTTT. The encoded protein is CASSWGRSGELFF.

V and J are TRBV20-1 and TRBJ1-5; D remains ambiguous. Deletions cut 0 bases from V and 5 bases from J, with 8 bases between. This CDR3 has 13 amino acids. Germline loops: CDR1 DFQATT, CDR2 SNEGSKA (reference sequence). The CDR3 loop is CSARDRYYQPQHF. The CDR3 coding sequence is TGCAGTGCTAGAGATAGGTATTATCAGCCCCAGCATTTT.

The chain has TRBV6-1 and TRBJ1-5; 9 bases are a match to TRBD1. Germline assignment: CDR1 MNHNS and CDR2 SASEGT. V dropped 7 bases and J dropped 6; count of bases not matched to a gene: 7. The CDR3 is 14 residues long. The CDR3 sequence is CASTMGQGGQPQHF. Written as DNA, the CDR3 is TGTGCCAGCACCATGGGACAGGGAGGTCAGCCCCAGCATTTT.

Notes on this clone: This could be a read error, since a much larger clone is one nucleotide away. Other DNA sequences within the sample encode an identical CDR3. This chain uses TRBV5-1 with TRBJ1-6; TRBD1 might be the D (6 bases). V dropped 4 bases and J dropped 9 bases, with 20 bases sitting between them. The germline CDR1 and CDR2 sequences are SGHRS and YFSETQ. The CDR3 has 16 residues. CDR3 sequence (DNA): TGCGCCAGCAGCGCTGGCACCAGGGGCGCTACTTCACCCCTCCACTTT. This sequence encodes CASSAGTRGATSPLHF. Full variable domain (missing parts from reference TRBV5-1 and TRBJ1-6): KAGVTQTPRYLIKTRGQQVTLSCSPISGHRSVSWYQQTPGQGLQFLFEYFSETQRNKGNFPGRFSGRQFSNSRSEMNVSTLELGDSALYLCASSAGTRGATSPLHFGNGTRLTVT.

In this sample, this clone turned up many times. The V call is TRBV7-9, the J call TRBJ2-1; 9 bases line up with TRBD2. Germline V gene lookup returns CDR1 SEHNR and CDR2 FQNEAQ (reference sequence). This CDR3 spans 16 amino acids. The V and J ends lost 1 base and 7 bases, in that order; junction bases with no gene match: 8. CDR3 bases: TGTGCCAGCAGCTTAGGTTGGGGACTAGCTGCGAATGAGCAGTTCTTC. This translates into CASSLGWGLAANEQFF.

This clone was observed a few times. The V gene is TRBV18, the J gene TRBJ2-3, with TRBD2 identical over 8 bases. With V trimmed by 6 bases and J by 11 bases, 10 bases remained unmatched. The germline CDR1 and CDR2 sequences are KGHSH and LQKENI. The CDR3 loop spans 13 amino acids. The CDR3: CASSPGGSGGQYF. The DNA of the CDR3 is TGTGCCAGCTCCCCCGGGGGGAGCGGGGGGCAGTATTTT.

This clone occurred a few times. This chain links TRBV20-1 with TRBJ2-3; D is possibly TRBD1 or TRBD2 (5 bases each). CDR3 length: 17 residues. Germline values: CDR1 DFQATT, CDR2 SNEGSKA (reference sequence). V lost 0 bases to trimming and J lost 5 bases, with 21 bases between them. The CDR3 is CSARDGASLQAGDTQYF. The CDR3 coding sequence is TGCAGTGCTAGAGATGGGGCTAGCCTTCAGGCAGGAGATACGCAGTATTTT.

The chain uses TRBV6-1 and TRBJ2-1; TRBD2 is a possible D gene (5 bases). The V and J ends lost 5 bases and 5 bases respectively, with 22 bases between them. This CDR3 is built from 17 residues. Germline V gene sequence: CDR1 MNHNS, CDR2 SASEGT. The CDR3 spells CASSHTLRGFGNNEQFF. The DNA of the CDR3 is TGTGCCAGCAGTCACACCCTACGAGGGTTCGGGAACAATGAGCAGTTCTTC.

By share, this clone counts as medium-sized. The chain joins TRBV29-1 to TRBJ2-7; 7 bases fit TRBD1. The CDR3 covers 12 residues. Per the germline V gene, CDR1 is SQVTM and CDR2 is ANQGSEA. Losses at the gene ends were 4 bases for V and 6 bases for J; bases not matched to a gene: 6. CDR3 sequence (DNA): TGCAGCGTTGGACAGGGCCAGGTCGAGCAGTACTTC. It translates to CSVGQGQVEQYF.

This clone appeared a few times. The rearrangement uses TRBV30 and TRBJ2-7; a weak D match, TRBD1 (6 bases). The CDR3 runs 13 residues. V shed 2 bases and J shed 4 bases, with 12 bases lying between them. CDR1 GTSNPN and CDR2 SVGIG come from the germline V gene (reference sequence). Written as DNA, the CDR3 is TGTGCCTGGAGTCAGGGGCTAATTTACGAGCAGTACTTC. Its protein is CAWSQGLIYEQYF.

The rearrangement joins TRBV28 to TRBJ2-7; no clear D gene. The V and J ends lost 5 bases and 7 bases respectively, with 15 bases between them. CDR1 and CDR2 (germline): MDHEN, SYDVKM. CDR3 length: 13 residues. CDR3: CASSVGAQWEQYF. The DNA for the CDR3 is TGTGCCAGCAGTGTGGGCGCCCAGTGGGAGCAGTACTTC.

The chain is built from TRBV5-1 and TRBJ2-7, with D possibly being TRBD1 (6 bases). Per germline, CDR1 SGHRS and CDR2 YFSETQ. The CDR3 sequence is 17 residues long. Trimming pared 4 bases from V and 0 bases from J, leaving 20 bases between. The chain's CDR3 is CASSLGMTGTNSYEQYF. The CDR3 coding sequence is TGCGCCAGCAGCCTAGGGATGACAGGAACCAACTCCTACGAGCAGTACTTC.